These 29 T cell receptor beta chains share one sample of origin, sequenced in a study of blood T cell repertoires in COVID-19. The assay was immunoSEQ multiplex PCR, and TCRdb's table has in-frame clones only and misses some. The profile shows about half a million clones, approximately 86% of them singletons. The specimen sequenced was PBMCs or T cells enriched from blood (not recorded which). The receptors were gathered from a woman in her sixties who had recovered from COVID-19.

The CDR3 bases are TGTGCCATCAGTGAGTCGACGGGGACGAACACCGGGGAGCTGTTTTTT. Its protein product is CAISESTGTNTGELFF. The chain carries TRBV10-3 and TRBJ2-2; D is perhaps TRBD2 (5 bases). Germline V lookup: CDR1 ENHRY, CDR2 SYGVKD. This CDR3 comprises 16 residues. The V end was cut by 0 bases, the J end by 0 bases, with 8 bases between.

The gene calls are TRBV20-1 and TRBJ1-3, with D perhaps matching TRBD1 (6 bases). This CDR3 region has 12 residues. V was shortened by 3 bases and J by 10 bases, with 13 bases between the two germline ends. Per the germline V gene, CDR1 is DFQATT and CDR2 is SNEGSKA (reference sequence). CDR3 in amino acids: CSASEQGNTIYF. CDR3 bases: TGCAGTGCTAGTGAACAGGGTAATACCATATATTTT.

This clone occurred once. V and J are TRBV30 and TRBJ2-2; 8 bases align to TRBD1. The CDR3 sequence is 14 residues long. J gave up 7 bases and V 6 bases, and 10 bases lay outside the gene matches. From germline, CDR1 is GTSNPN and CDR2 SVGIG (reference sequence). The CDR3 sequence: CACDRQGWNGELFF. CDR3 in DNA: TGTGCCTGCGACCGACAGGGGTGGAACGGGGAGCTGTTTTTT.

The V call is TRBV6-5, the J call TRBJ1-2, with D uncertain. V lost 6 bases, J lost 4 bases, and 12 bases lay in between. This CDR3 contains 13 residues. CDR1 is MNHEY, CDR2 SVGAGI, per germline. CDR3 in amino acids: CASRAEPRYGYTF. CDR3 DNA: TGTGCCAGCAGAGCGGAACCGCGCTATGGCTACACCTTC.

A remark on this clone: This CDR3 is also generated by other DNA sequences in the sample. The V call is TRBV30, the J call TRBJ2-3; tentatively, D is TRBD2 (6 bases). Germline-derived CDR1 and CDR2 are GTSNPN and SVGIG (reference sequence). Trimming took 4 bases from V and 6 from J, leaving 11 bases between them. This CDR3 spans 12 amino acids. The CDR3 nucleotides read TGTGCCTGGAACCCTGGGGGGGATACGCAGTATTTT. Translating it yields CAWNPGGDTQYF.

The CDR3 DNA reads as TGCGCCAGCAGCCAAGCCCTAATAGCGGGGGGGTTTGAGCAGTTCTTC. It is translated as CASSQALIAGGFEQFF. The chain recombines TRBV4-1 with TRBJ2-1; 11 bases line up with TRBD2. The CDR3 contains 16 residues. The junction had 8 bases not matched to a gene; V was cut back by 1 base and J by 9 bases. Per the germline V gene, CDR1 is MGHRA and CDR2 is YSYEKL.

This chain connects TRBV7-6 to TRBJ2-2; weak D call: TRBD2 (5 bases). Germline V CDR1 and CDR2: SGHVS, FNYEAQ. V gave up 5 bases and J gave up 0 bases, with 10 bases separating them. The CDR3 loop spans 15 amino acids. The CDR3 region has the DNA TGTGCCAGCAGCCCCCTGGGAGCGAACACCGGGGAGCTGTTTTTT. This codes for CASSPLGANTGELFF.

With regard to this clone: This CDR3 is also generated by other DNA sequences in the sample. The V call is TRBV2, the J call TRBJ1-1; tentative D call: TRBD1 (5 bases). Per the germline V gene, CDR1 is SNHLY and CDR2 is FYNNEI. Trimming took 6 bases from V and 1 from J, leaving 9 bases between them. CDR3 size: 13 residues. The DNA of the CDR3 is TGTGCCAGCAGATTAACAGGGAACACTGAAGCTTTCTTT. Its protein product is CASRLTGNTEAFF.

This clone appeared a single time. The V gene is TRBV19, the J gene TRBJ1-3; D remains unclear. The germline V gene encodes CDR1 LNHDA and CDR2 SQIVND (reference sequence). The CDR3 has 13 residues. The germline V and J ends were trimmed by 8 bases and 2 bases, with 10 bases remaining between them. As DNA, the CDR3 is TGTGCCAGTCAACGAGAGGCTGGAAACACCATATATTTT. Translation gives CASQREAGNTIYF.

The J gene is TRBJ1-6, the V gene TRBV11-2; D remains unclear. V was trimmed by 4 bases and J by 5 bases, leaving 9 bases between them. Germline lookup yields CDR1 SGHAT and CDR2 FQNNGV. The CDR3 extends over 14 amino acids. In DNA, the CDR3 is TGTGCCAGCAGCTCCGGGAACCATAATTCACCCCTCCACTTT. Its translation: CASSSGNHNSPLHF.

The chain uses TRBV2 and TRBJ2-1; D not resolved. This CDR3 has 11 amino acids. The V end lost 6 bases, the J end lost 4 bases, and 4 bases lay between the germline ends. Germline-derived CDR1 and CDR2 are SNHLY and FYNNEI. The CDR3 DNA reads TGTGCCAGCAGCAGTTACAATGAGCAGTTCTTC. This codes for CASSSYNEQFF.

The chain carries TRBV6-5 and TRBJ2-1; a possible D gene is TRBD1 (5 bases). CDR1 is MNHEY, CDR2 SVGAGI, per germline. The V gene lost 0 bases and the J gene lost 6 bases, with 15 bases spanning the gap. The CDR3 has 16 residues. The CDR3 DNA reads TGTGCCAGCAGTTACTCTGTTGTGGGGCTGGGCAATGAGCAGTTCTTC. It yields the protein CASSYSVVGLGNEQFF.

The rearrangement links TRBV6-6 to TRBJ1-1; perhaps TRBD1 as D (5 bases). Germline V gene lookup returns CDR1 MNHNY and CDR2 SVGAGI (reference sequence). The CDR3 runs 15 residues. V lost 7 bases to trimming and J lost 5 bases, with 20 bases between them. The CDR3 coding sequence is TGTGCCAGCACCAGGCGGGAAGGGGCAGGGACTGAAGCTTTCTTT. Translated: CASTRREGAGTEAFF.

V gene TRBV10-3 combines with J gene TRBJ1-6; 9 nucleotides line up with TRBD1. This CDR3 has 16 residues. Germline lookup yields CDR1 ENHRY and CDR2 SYGVKD. Germline trimming cut 0 bases from V and 6 bases from J; bases unmatched to any gene: 3. Here the CDR3 reads CAISESRTGANSPLHF. CDR3 sequence (DNA): TGTGCCATCAGTGAGTCAAGGACAGGGGCTAATTCACCCCTCCACTTT.

The V call is TRBV5-1, the J call TRBJ2-3; D is perhaps TRBD2 (7 bases). Trimming removed 2 bases from V and 4 bases from J, with 14 bases in between. CDR1 SGHRS and CDR2 YFSETQ come from the germline V gene. The CDR3 totals 15 residues. DNA for the CDR3: TGCGCCAGCAGCTTTCGAGGGGGGGCCGCAGATACGCAGTATTTT. This sequence encodes CASSFRGGAADTQYF.

This chain uses TRBV4-1 with TRBJ2-3; no reliable D call. The CDR3 runs 15 residues. CDR1 is MGHRA and CDR2 is YSYEKL in the germline V gene. V was shortened by 1 base and J by 6 bases, with 14 bases between the two germline ends. CDR3 region: CASSQVGVVRDTQYF. CDR3 nucleotides: TGCGCCAGCAGCCAAGTCGGAGTTGTGAGGGATACGCAGTATTTT.

The rearrangement links TRBV5-1 to TRBJ2-2, with 7 nucleotides matching TRBD1. Germline CDR1 reads SGHRS; CDR2 reads YFSETQ. V was clipped by 3 bases and J by 1 base; unmatched bases: 3. The CDR3 is made up of 15 amino acids. The CDR3 sequence: CASSSRTGNTGELFF. CDR3 bases: TGCGCCAGCAGCTCCCGGACAGGGAACACCGGGGAGCTGTTTTTT.

The chain links TRBV6-1 to TRBJ2-1; D unclear. This CDR3 is built from 12 residues. The V and J ends lost 5 bases and 9 bases respectively, with 11 bases between them. Germline-derived CDR1 and CDR2 are MNHNS and SASEGT. The CDR3 reads CASSPASGEQFF. Written as DNA, the CDR3 is TGTGCCAGCAGTCCCGCCTCGGGTGAGCAGTTCTTC.

The chain carries TRBV7-9 and TRBJ2-1; 10 nucleotides line up with TRBD2. CDR3 length equals 14 residues. V trimming: 4 bases; J trimming: 7 bases; junction bases outside the gene matches: 4. Germline lookup yields CDR1 SEHNR and CDR2 FQNEAQ (reference sequence). CDR3 loop: CASSSRTSGNEQFF. CDR3 in DNA: TGTGCCAGCAGCTCGCGGACTAGCGGTAATGAGCAGTTCTTC.

The chain couples TRBV11-3 to TRBJ1-1; D gene unclear. Germline CDR1 reads SGHNT; CDR2 reads YENEEA. V was shortened by 1 base and J by 5 bases, with 5 bases between the two germline ends. CDR3 length: 12 amino acids. CDR3 DNA: TGTGCCAGCAGCTTAGCCACAACTGAAGCTTTCTTT. Translation: CASSLATTEAFF.

This chain uses TRBV20-1 with TRBJ1-1, with 7 bases lining up with TRBD1. Germline CDR1 DFQATT, CDR2 SNEGSKA (reference sequence). Trimming at V came to 1 base and at J to 10 bases, leaving 3 bases not matched to a gene. CDR3 size: 11 residues. CDR3 loop: CSARVGDRAFF. The CDR3, as DNA: TGCAGTGCTAGAGTAGGGGACAGAGCTTTCTTT.

This chain links TRBV21-1 with TRBJ2-5; the tabulated D call, TRBD2, remains unverified against the DNA. TRBV21-1 is listed as a pseudogene. The CDR3 has 18 residues. CDR3 DNA: TGTGCCAGCAGCAAAGCGCTGATAGCGGGCCTGCGTTGGGAGACCCAGTACTTC. Translation gives CASSKALIAGLRWETQYF.

The chain couples TRBV2 to TRBJ1-6; 9 nucleotides match TRBD1. Germline V gene data show CDR1 as SNHLY and CDR2 as FYNNEI. The CDR3 spans 16 residues. The ends lost 2 bases at V and 7 bases at J; junction bases unmatched: 6. The CDR3 DNA follows: TGTGCCAGCAGTGAAAGGGCTGGGACAGGGAATTCACCCCTCCACTTT. This encodes CASSERAGTGNSPLHF.

In this sample, this clone turned up a few times. The chain uses TRBV5-4 and TRBJ1-5; tentatively, D is TRBD1 (6 bases). CDR3 size: 15 residues. Germline V gene lookup returns CDR1 SGHNT and CDR2 YYREEE (reference sequence). The ends were cut back, 4 bases at V and 0 bases at J, with 11 bases in the middle. For the CDR3, the DNA is TGTGCCAGCAGCGCCGGGACACTTAGCAATCAGCCCCAGCATTTT. Amino acids: CASSAGTLSNQPQHF.

This clone has more than one count but fewer than ten. This chain uses TRBV19 with TRBJ1-1, with TRBD1 as a possible D gene (5 bases). V was shortened by 3 bases and J by 5 bases, with 10 bases between the two germline ends. The CDR3 is 13 residues long. The germline V gene has CDR1 LNHDA and CDR2 SQIVND (reference sequence). CDR3 region: CASSMGLGTEAFF. The CDR3 DNA is TGTGCCAGTAGTATGGGGCTTGGGACTGAAGCTTTCTTT.

The chain combines TRBV3-1 (or the pseudogene TRBV3-2) with TRBJ2-2, with 7 positions matching TRBD1. This CDR3 has 15 residues. Looked up from germline, CDR1 is LGHDT and CDR2 is YNNKEL (reference sequence). Unmatched junction bases numbered 6, after V lost 4 bases and J lost 4 bases. The CDR3 nucleotides read TGTGCCAGCAGCCCGGACAGGACCTTCACCGGGGAGCTGTTTTTT. Its translation is CASSPDRTFTGELFF.

The chain combines TRBV19 with TRBJ1-6; TRBD1 matches 10 bases. CDR1 is LNHDA, CDR2 SQIVND, per germline (reference sequence). The CDR3 loop spans 14 amino acids. With 3 bases clipped from V and 9 bases from J, the junction kept 2 bases outside the gene matches. CDR3 sequence: CASSMGTGASPLHF. The CDR3 coding sequence is TGTGCCAGTAGTATGGGGACAGGGGCTTCACCCCTCCACTTT.

The V gene is TRBV18, the J gene TRBJ2-5; 10 nucleotides match TRBD2. The CDR3 has 14 amino acids. Germline CDR1 is KGHSH and CDR2 is LQKENI. V gave up 4 bases and J gave up 2 bases; unmatched junction bases: 1. The CDR3 reads CASSQTSGQETQYF. The CDR3 region has the DNA TGTGCCAGCTCACAGACTAGCGGGCAAGAGACCCAGTACTTC.

This clone was detected only a few times. J is TRBJ2-2 and V is TRBV30, with 8 bases identical to TRBD2. The CDR3 loop spans 14 amino acids. Losses at the gene ends were 5 bases for V and 0 bases for J; bases not matched to a gene: 2. Germline assignment: CDR1 GTSNPN and CDR2 SVGIG (reference sequence). As DNA, the CDR3 is TGTGCCTGGGGGGGACTAGCGAACACCGGGGAGCTGTTTTTT. This codes for CAWGGLANTGELFF.